This T cell receptor beta chain is from a study of T cell responses to AZD1222 COVID-19 vaccine. Assay: immunoSEQ multiplex PCR; the TCRdb copy retains only in-frame clones and omits some. The sample lists about 64,000 clones; around 90% were seen once. This CDR3 is 16 amino acids long. Germline V lookup: CDR1 MNHEY, CDR2 SMNVEV (reference sequence). Trimming stripped 8 bases from V and 5 bases from J, with 24 bases between. The source is an adult who received the MenACWY meningococcal vaccine as a control. The sequencing here drew on peripheral blood, taken 28 days after the second dose of the MenACWY control vaccine. The J gene is TRBJ1-1, the V gene TRBV27, with D possibly being TRBD1 (6 bases). CDR3 sequence: CASRRQAGFYGTEAFF. CDR3 nucleotides: TGTGCCAGCCGCAGACAGGCGGGATTCTATGGAACTGAAGCTTTCTTT.